This TCR beta chain was sequenced in a study of blood T cell repertoires in COVID-19. Background on the study: Samples representing acute and convalescent COVID-19 were sourced from the United States, Italy and Spain.

In the authors' methods: Amplifying reference gene primers gave estimates of nucleated cell counts. Only in-frame clones appear in the TCRdb table, and some are missing; sequencing was by immunoSEQ multiplex PCR. D and trimming were read from the DNA, whereas the V and J calls and clone size are those reported in that table. Of more than 200,000 clones listed, more than 85% are singletons. V was cut by 4 bases and J by 3 bases, with 7 bases left in between. This CDR3 spans 12 amino acids. Per the germline V gene, CDR1 is SEHNR and CDR2 is FQNEAQ (reference sequence). The clonotype comes from a man aged 40-49 years with acute or convalescent COVID-19. This chain links TRBV7-9 with TRBJ2-7, with unresolved D. Sequenced material: peripheral blood. The CDR3 DNA is TGTGCCAGCAGCTCCTCGGTCTACGAGCAGTACTTC. It encodes CASSSSVYEQYF.